The 7 T cell receptor beta chains presented below share a single source sample, sequenced in a study of memory CD4+ T cells and cytomegalovirus serostatus. Data came from immunoSEQ multiplex PCR; TCRdb stores just in-frame clones and leaves some out. The sample has tens of thousands of clones; about 75% are singletons. The sort gate was single viable CD3+CD4+CD8-CD45RO+ cells for memory CD4+ T cells. The source material was memory CD4+ T cells from blood. The receptors come from an adult in good health and CMV-seropositive.

The V and J genes are TRBV27 and TRBJ2-3; tentatively, D is TRBD2 (5 bases). The CDR3 contains 14 residues. Germline V gene lookup returns CDR1 MNHEY and CDR2 SMNVEV (reference sequence). Trimming stripped 4 bases from V and 9 bases from J, with 17 bases between. The chain's CDR3 is CASSSTLVSGTQYF. In nucleotides, the CDR3 is TGTGCCAGCAGTTCTACACTAGTTTCGGGCACGCAGTATTTT.

The rearrangement joins TRBV9 to TRBJ1-4; 9 bases agree with TRBD1. The CDR3 spans 15 residues. V lost 4 bases to trimming and J lost 8 bases; unmatched junction nucleotides: 9. Germline CDR1 and CDR2: SGDLS and YYNGEE. In DNA form, the CDR3 reads TGTGCCAGCAGCCAGACCGGGACAGGGACAGAAAAACTGTTTTTT. It translates to CASSQTGTGTEKLFF.

This rearrangement joins TRBV30 to TRBJ2-7; D call uncertain. The CDR3 runs to 12 residues. The V gene's germline CDR1 is GTSNPN and CDR2 SVGIG (reference sequence). V lost 3 bases, J lost 5 bases, and 11 bases lay in between. The CDR3 nucleotides are TGTGCCTGGAGGGATCCCGCTAACGAGCAGTACTTC. As protein: CAWRDPANEQYF.

The chain links TRBV7-2 to TRBJ2-2; unclear D gene. Trimming took 4 bases from V and 8 from J, leaving 14 bases between them. Looked up from germline, CDR1 is SGHTA and CDR2 is FQGNSA. This CDR3 spans 14 amino acids. The CDR3 spells CASSSPGLAGELFF. Written as DNA, the CDR3 is TGTGCCAGCAGCTCACCGGGTCTTGCGGGGGAGCTGTTTTTT.

The chain employs TRBV6-1 and TRBJ1-2; 7 bases are shared with TRBD1. Germline CDR1 reads MNHNS; CDR2 reads SASEGT. The ends lost 10 bases at V and 7 bases at J; junction bases unmatched: 9. CDR3 length: 12 amino acids. CDR3 sequence (DNA): TGTGCCACCCAACAGGGGTTTGGTGGCTACACCTTC. Amino acid sequence: CATQQGFGGYTF.

V usage is TRBV18 and J usage is TRBJ2-2, with no clear D. This CDR3 region has 14 residues. Germline V gene sequence: CDR1 KGHSH, CDR2 LQKENI. V was shortened by 7 bases and J by 5 bases, with 14 bases between the two germline ends. CDR3 sequence reads: CASLTNIPTGELFF. CDR3 DNA sequence: TGTGCCAGCTTAACTAACATACCAACCGGGGAGCTGTTTTTT.

This sequence joins TRBV28 and TRBJ1-2; 7 positions match TRBD1. Germline loops: CDR1 MDHEN, CDR2 SYDVKM. The CDR3 consists of 14 residues. The junction had 7 bases not matched to a gene; V was cut back by 3 bases and J by 6 bases. The CDR3 here is CASSFVGQTDGYTF. The CDR3 DNA sequence: TGTGCCAGCAGTTTTGTGGGACAGACAGATGGCTACACCTTC.